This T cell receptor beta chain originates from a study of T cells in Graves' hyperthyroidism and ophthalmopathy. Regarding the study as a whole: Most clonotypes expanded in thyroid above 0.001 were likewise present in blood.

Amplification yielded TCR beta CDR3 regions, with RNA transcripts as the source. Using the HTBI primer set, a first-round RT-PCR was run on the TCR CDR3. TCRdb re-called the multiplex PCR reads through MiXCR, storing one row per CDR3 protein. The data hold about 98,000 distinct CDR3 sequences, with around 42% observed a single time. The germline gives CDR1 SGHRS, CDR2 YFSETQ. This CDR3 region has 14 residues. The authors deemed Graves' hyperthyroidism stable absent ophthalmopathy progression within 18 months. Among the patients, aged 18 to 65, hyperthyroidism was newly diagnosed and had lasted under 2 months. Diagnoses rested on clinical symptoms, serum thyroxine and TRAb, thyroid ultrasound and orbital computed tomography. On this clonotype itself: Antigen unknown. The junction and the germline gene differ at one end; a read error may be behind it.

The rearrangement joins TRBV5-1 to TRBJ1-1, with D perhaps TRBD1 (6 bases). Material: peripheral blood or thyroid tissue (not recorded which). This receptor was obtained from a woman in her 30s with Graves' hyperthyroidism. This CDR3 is CTSYEGGWNTEASF. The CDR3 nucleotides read TGCACCAGCTACGAGGGGGGCTGGAACACTGAAGCTTCCTTT.